A selection of T cell receptor beta chains follows, all from one sample in a study of cytomegalovirus exposure and HLA in healthy donors. Method: immunoSEQ multiplex PCR; TCRdb's copy keeps in-frame clones and lacks some. Its table records about 31,000 clones. Sequenced: PBMCs. These receptor sequences come from a female donor in good health and CMV-seronegative. Each CDR3 is given with its conserved first and last residue. A D gene is named only where the DNA matches it firmly.

D gene	J gene	V gene	CDR3 DNA	CDR3 protein
-	TRBJ2-5	TRBV29-1	TGCAGCGTCGTAAACCAAGAGACCCAGTACTTC	CSVVNQETQYF
-	TRBJ1-2	TRBV27	TGTGCCAGCAGCGACAGGACGCTTAACTATGGCTACACCTTC	CASSDRTLNYGYTF
TRBD2	TRBJ2-5	TRBV11-3	TGTGCCAGCAGCTTAAGCTTAGCGGGGTCGACCCAGTACTTC	CASSLSLAGSTQYF
-	TRBJ2-5	TRBV11-3	TGTGCCAGCAGCTTAGGGTCCGGGAGCCAAGAGACCCAGTACTTC	CASSLGSGSQETQYF
-	TRBJ2-3	TRBV11-3	TGTGCCAGCAGCTTAGGGACAGCCACAGATACGCAGTATTTT	CASSLGTATDTQYF
TRBD2	TRBJ2-1	TRBV29-1	TGCAGCGTTGAGGCGGGGGGGGCGTACAATGAGCAGTTCTTC	CSVEAGGAYNEQFF
TRBD2	TRBJ2-1	TRBV11-2	TGTGCCAGCAGCTCCACGAGGACTAGTATAAGCAATGAGCAGTTCTTC	CASSSTRTSISNEQFF
-	TRBJ1-5	TRBV6-1	TGTGCCAGCAGTGAAGCCAGACTAAATCAGCCCCAGCATTTT	CASSEARLNQPQHF
TRBD1	TRBJ1-4	TRBV2	TGTGCCAGCAGCGAATGGACAGGGAATGAAAAACTGTTTTTT	CASSEWTGNEKLFF
TRBD2	TRBJ2-3	TRBV28	TGTGCCAGCACCTCCTTCTCGGGGGGTAGCACAGATACGCAGTATTTT	CASTSFSGGSTDTQYF
-	TRBJ1-3	TRBV14	TGTGCCAGCAGCCAAGATCTGCGTCCCTTTAACACCATATATTTT	CASSQDLRPFNTIYF
-	TRBJ2-5	TRBV6-5	TGTGCCAGCAGTTACTCGGGGCTGGATGGGGCCCAGTACTTC	CASSYSGLDGAQYF
-	TRBJ1-1	TRBV15	TGTGCCACCAGCAGAGTGGGGGGAGCATGGAACACTGAAGCTTTCTTT	CATSRVGGAWNTEAFF
TRBD1	TRBJ1-1	TRBV5-1	TGCGCCAGCTCTCGACAGGGTCAGTTCCCCGCTGAAGCTTTCTTT	CASSRQGQFPAEAFF